A selection of T cell receptor beta chains follows, all from one sample in a study of blood T cell repertoires in COVID-19. Generated by immunoSEQ multiplex PCR, the TCRdb table keeps only in-frame clones and is missing some. The repertoire consists of approximately 170,000 clones, with roughly 80% occurring once and the leading ten covering around 12%. The sequenced sample was peripheral blood. These receptors were taken from a woman aged 50 to 60 with acute or convalescent COVID-19. CDR3s include the opening cysteine and the closing phenylalanine or tryptophan. Each record gives: D gene, V gene, CDR3 protein. D genes are given only for firm matches.

TRBD1 TRBV30 CAWSLGQGGVKLFF
NA TRBV7-8 CASSLTGLYEQYF
TRBD1 TRBV9 CASSSPGTANTGELFF
NA TRBV5-4 CASSPGGAFSSFTEAFF
NA TRBV12-3/TRBV12-4 CASSLTTGETQYF
NA TRBV28 CASSSVNTGELFF
TRBD1 TRBV15 CATSRPGQGTLNTQYF
NA TRBV24-1 CATSDPWTYGYTF
TRBD1 TRBV28 CASKGSPDRGYGYTF
NA TRBV30 CAWKWGLGRGEQYF
NA TRBV3-1/TRBV3-2 CASSQPWQGLAKNIQYF
NA TRBV6-5 CASGWEGMSTEAFF
NA TRBV2 CASSPPGSGANVLTF
NA TRBV15 CATSRGPAAGREKGNTIYF
TRBD1 TRBV6-5 CASSPDRASNQPQHF
NA TRBV20-1 CSASDPRVSWDEQYF
NA TRBV14 CASSQEQRNYGYTF
TRBD1 TRBV4-1 CASSFGRTGQESPLHF
NA TRBV28 CASKRSSGNTIYF
TRBD1 TRBV18 CASSLSTGTEAFF
NA TRBV6-5 CASSSQGFGEAFF
TRBD1 TRBV19 CASSIKGQGNSPLHF